The 2 T cell receptor beta chains below come from one sample, sequenced in a study of T cells in Graves' hyperthyroidism and ophthalmopathy. Researchers took RNA transcripts and amplified the TCR beta CDR3 regions from them. A set of HTBI primers served as the primers for a first-round RT-PCR of the TCR CDR3. TCRdb re-called the multiplex PCR reads with MiXCR, one entry per CDR3 protein. The repertoire has fewer than 550,000 distinct CDR3 sequences, roughly 14% of them found once; the top ten carry over 12%. The specimen was blood. These receptors all stem from a woman aged 18-29 years with Graves' hyperthyroidism.

A note on this clonotype: A much larger clone differs by one base, so this may be a read error. A read error is likely, as this CDR3 ends without the conserved phenylalanine or tryptophan. This chain connects TRBV27 to TRBJ2-2; TRBD2 matches 10 bases. CDR3 size: 18 residues. Trimming at V came to 3 bases and at J to 0 bases, leaving 7 bases not matched to a gene. Germline loops: CDR1 MNHEY, CDR2 SMNVEV (reference sequence). The CDR3 protein is CASSFRLAGQANTGELFS. CDR3 in DNA: TGTGCCAGCAGTTTCCGACTAGCGGGCCAAGCGAACACCGGGGAGCTGTTTTCT.

This rearrangement joins TRBV4-1 to TRBJ1-2, with D uncertain. Trimming took 1 base from V and 5 from J, leaving 14 bases between them. This CDR3 is 15 amino acids long. Germline V lookup: CDR1 MGHRA, CDR2 YSYEKL. The CDR3 region is CASSQVVGSLYGYTF. In DNA, the CDR3 is TGCGCCAGCAGCCAAGTAGTAGGGAGTCTATATGGCTACACCTTC.